This T cell receptor (beta chain) is drawn from a study of memory B cells and T cells in multiple sclerosis. Broader study findings: Shared clonotype counts depended on differing compartment clone-set sizes and were normalized.

Trimming took off 3 bases at V and 2 bases at J, with 10 bases between the two ends. Germline CDR1 and CDR2: SGHTA and FQGTGA. The CDR3 extends over 14 amino acids. Comment on this clone: What it binds is unknown.

Separate sequencing covered autoproliferating (CFSE-dim) and non-proliferating (CFSE-high) T cells from stimulus-free culture. Pooled replicate wells came from about 50 million CFSE-labeled PBMCs cultured less than 8 days without stimulus. Generated by immunoSEQ multiplex PCR, the TCRdb table keeps only in-frame clones and is missing some. The sample yields tens of thousands of clones, roughly 82% seen once. This receptor was obtained from a human donor with multiple sclerosis. The J gene is TRBJ1-1, the V gene TRBV7-3, with D perhaps TRBD1 (6 bases). The specimen sequenced was PBMCs from blood kept in culture. For the CDR3, the DNA is TGTGCCAGCAGCTTGGGGGGCGGAAACACTGAAGCTTTCTTT. Its protein is CASSLGGGNTEAFF.